This T cell receptor beta chain appears in the sequencing data of a study of blood T cell repertoires in COVID-19. Study information: Sites in the United States, Italy and Spain provided acute and convalescent COVID-19 samples.

This CDR3 has 15 amino acids. The trim removed 3 bases at V and 0 bases at J, leaving 7 bases unmatched. CDR1 is GTSNPN and CDR2 is SVGIG in the germline V gene (reference sequence). Generated by immunoSEQ multiplex PCR, the TCRdb table keeps only in-frame clones and is missing some. The data hold approximately 200,000 clones, with about 90% observed a single time. Cohort assignment relied on participant-reported clinical history. Donors in Cohort 3 counted as recovered after two negative PCRs, clearance, or symptom resolution. The sample was PBMCs or T cells enriched from blood (not recorded which). The chain has TRBV30 and TRBJ2-7; 8 nucleotides agree with TRBD1. The receptor was derived from a man aged 25 to 45 who had recovered from COVID-19. This CDR3 reads CAWSLGDRSSYEQYF. The CDR3 DNA reads TGTGCCTGGAGCTTGGGGGACAGGAGCTCCTACGAGCAGTACTTC.